A single sample is the source of the 19 T cell receptor beta chains below, sequenced in a study of blood T cells in healthy people across ages. A second PCR of 7 to 11 cycles used a sample-barcoded 5' primer and a J-beta primer mix. TCRdb passed the 5' RACE reads through MiXCR, listing each CDR3 protein once. The sample shows fewer than 2 million distinct CDR3 sequences, around 42% of them seen only once. The sequenced material came from blood. The receptors come from a human donor in good health.

This clonotype was observed a handful of times. It may be a read error: a sequence one base away is much more abundant. The chain joins TRBV29-1 to TRBJ2-5, with a weak D call TRBD2 (6 bases). The CDR3 loop spans 14 amino acids. V lost 3 bases, J lost 7 bases, and 18 bases lay in between. Germline V gene lookup returns CDR1 SQVTM and CDR2 ANQGSEA. As DNA, the CDR3 is TGCAGCGTTGAGAGGCGGGGCGATGCGGGGACCCAGTACTTC. The encoded protein is CSVERRGDAGTQYF.

This clonotype has a handful of counts. The chain uses TRBV29-1 and TRBJ1-1; D ambiguous. CDR1 and CDR2 from the germline V gene are SQVTM and ANQGSEA. Trimming stripped 3 bases from V and 6 bases from J, with 8 bases between. CDR3 length equals 11 residues. Written as DNA, the CDR3 is TGCAGCGTTGAGGGGTTCGCTGAAGCTTTCTTT. Protein product: CSVEGFAEAFF.

This clonotype was observed once. The chain is built from TRBV20-1 and TRBJ1-3; D ambiguous. The V end was cut by 5 bases, the J end by 4 bases, with 12 bases between. The CDR3 runs 13 residues. Germline values: CDR1 DFQATT, CDR2 SNEGSKA (reference sequence). The CDR3 sequence: CSAGPTMGNTIYF. The DNA of the CDR3 is TGCAGTGCTGGACCGACAATGGGAAACACCATATATTTT.

The chain recombines TRBV20-1 with TRBJ2-2; D perhaps matches TRBD2 (5 bases). Germline V lookup: CDR1 DFQATT, CDR2 SNEGSKA (reference sequence). This CDR3 is built from 14 residues. The ends were cut back, 2 bases at V and 1 base at J, with 8 bases in the middle. CDR3 DNA sequence: TGCAGTGCTAGAACTGGAGGGAACACCGGGGAGCTGTTTTTT. It is translated as CSARTGGNTGELFF.

As concerns this clonotype: One end of the junction varies from germline; a read error may be responsible. The genes are TRBV5-1 and TRBJ2-4; 7 bases are shared with TRBD1. The CDR3 loop spans 17 amino acids. Per the germline V gene, CDR1 is SGHRS and CDR2 is YFSETQ. The CDR3 is CASGLDPGARGWNIQYF. The CDR3 DNA follows: TGCGCCAGCGGCTTGGACCCCGGGGCCAGGGGGTGGAACATTCAGTACTTC.

This clonotype was detected many times. CDR3 sequence: CSVEVGNGYTF. In DNA form, the CDR3 reads TGCAGCGTTGAAGTTGGGAATGGCTACACCTTC. This sequence joins TRBV29-1 and TRBJ1-2, with D unresolved. The germline V gene encodes CDR1 SQVTM and CDR2 ANQGSEA. Trimming took 1 base from V and 6 from J, leaving 6 bases between them. This CDR3 region has 11 residues.

On this clonotype itself: Germline and junction disagree at one end, which may indicate a read error. The V gene is TRBV12-3 or TRBV12-4, the J gene TRBJ2-1; 12 bases map to TRBD1. The CDR3 sequence is 15 residues long. For the CDR3, the DNA is TGCGCCAGCAGGGGACAGGGGGCATCCCCCGATGAGCAGTTCTTC. Translation gives CASRGQGASPDEQFF.

The V gene is TRBV6-5, the J gene TRBJ2-7, with 12 bases matching TRBD1. This CDR3 has 15 amino acids. Per germline, CDR1 MNHEY and CDR2 SVGAGI. Losses at the gene ends were 7 bases for V and 7 bases for J; bases not matched to a gene: 11. The CDR3 DNA reads as TGTGCCAGCAAGAGACTGGGACAGGGGGCAGGGGAGCAGTACTTC. As protein: CASKRLGQGAGEQYF.

In its sample, this clonotype was seen a few times. The chain is built from TRBV12-3 or TRBV12-4 and TRBJ2-5; the match to TRBD2 covers 10 bases. J was trimmed by 3 bases and V by 0 bases; bases with no gene match: 4. The CDR3 is 16 amino acids. The CDR3 protein is CASSLAGLALKETQYF. Here the CDR3 DNA reads TGTGCCAGCAGTTTAGCGGGACTAGCGCTCAAAGAGACCCAGTACTTC.

In regard to this clonotype: One end of the junction does not line up with germline, which may come from a read error. The V call is TRBV5-1, the J call TRBJ2-1, with 7 bases matching TRBD1. Germline V gene data show CDR1 as SGHRS and CDR2 as YFSETQ. This CDR3 spans 12 amino acids. For the CDR3, the DNA is TGCGCCAGCAGTTCAGGGGGACATGAGCGGTTCTTC. It encodes CASSSGGHERFF.

The DNA for the CDR3 is TGTGCCAGCAGCCCCCGGGGACAGGGACTGGGGAATGAGCAGTTCTTC. This codes for CASSPRGQGLGNEQFF. The chain is built from TRBV5-4 and TRBJ2-1; 9 nucleotides line up with TRBD1. Trimming removed 4 bases from V and 7 bases from J; junction bases left unmatched: 12. Germline CDR1 and CDR2: SGHNT and YYREEE (reference sequence). The CDR3 is 16 amino acids.

V and J are TRBV7-9 and TRBJ2-5; no definite D call. CDR1 and CDR2 (germline): SEHNR, FQNEAQ (reference sequence). Trimming stripped 1 base from V and 11 bases from J, with 14 bases between. This CDR3 has 13 residues. The CDR3 nucleotides are TGTGCCAGCAGCTTAGACCCTAAGGAAGAGCAGTACTTC. It encodes CASSLDPKEEQYF.

This chain joins TRBV5-1 and TRBJ1-1, with a possible D match to TRBD1 (5 bases). CDR3 length: 14 residues. Trimming stripped 2 bases from V and 5 bases from J, with 13 bases between. In germline, CDR1 is SGHRS, CDR2 YFSETQ. The CDR3 DNA sequence: TGCGCCAGCAGCTTCGGGGGGGAGTCAACTGAAGCTTTCTTT. It yields the protein CASSFGGESTEAFF.

This chain uses TRBV10-3 with TRBJ1-1; D is ambiguous. Trimming shortened V by 7 bases and J by 1 base, and 16 bases separated the two germline ends. The CDR3 covers 15 residues. Germline V gene data show CDR1 as ENHRY and CDR2 as SYGVKD. The CDR3 loop is CAINGGFGRNTEAFF. The CDR3 bases are TGTGCCATCAATGGAGGGTTCGGGAGGAACACTGAAGCTTTCTTT.

The chain has TRBV7-2 and TRBJ1-1; TRBD1 matches at 7 bases. The trim removed 5 bases at V and 0 bases at J, leaving 6 bases unmatched. CDR1 SGHTA and CDR2 FQGNSA come from the germline V gene. This CDR3 is 15 amino acids long. CDR3 protein: CASSKDRIMNTEAFF. CDR3 sequence (DNA): TGTGCCAGCAGCAAGGACAGGATTATGAACACTGAAGCTTTCTTT.

The chain carries TRBV20-1 and TRBJ2-1; 12 bases are a match to TRBD2. The V segment lost 6 bases and the J segment 7 bases; nucleotides outside the gene matches: 16. CDR3 length: 17 residues. Germline CDR1 reads DFQATT; CDR2 reads SNEGSKA (reference sequence). The CDR3, as DNA: TGCAGTGCCACTAGGGCTAGCGGGGGGGCAGGTCAAAATGAGCAGTTCTTC. Translated: CSATRASGGAGQNEQFF.

The V call is TRBV5-1, the J call TRBJ2-5; 7 bases fit TRBD1. This CDR3 contains 15 residues. Germline CDR1 reads SGHRS; CDR2 reads YFSETQ. V trimming: 2 bases; J trimming: 2 bases; junction bases outside the gene matches: 6. The CDR3 sequence is CASSFGGTAQETQYF. CDR3 coding DNA: TGCGCCAGCAGCTTTGGTGGGACAGCGCAAGAGACCCAGTACTTC.

This clonotype has only one observation. CDR3 residues: CSARGDRVYSNQPQHF. CDR3 in DNA: TGCAGTGCTAGGGGGGACAGAGTTTATAGCAATCAGCCCCAGCATTTT. The chain combines TRBV20-1 with TRBJ1-5; 7 bases agree with TRBD1. V was clipped by 3 bases and J by 0 bases; unmatched bases: 8. Germline CDR1 reads DFQATT; CDR2 reads SNEGSKA (reference sequence). The CDR3 is made up of 16 amino acids.

This clonotype was recorded a few times. The chain has TRBV4-3 and TRBJ1-4, with 9 nucleotides matching TRBD1. The CDR3 length is 15 residues. From germline, CDR1 is LGHNA and CDR2 YSLEER. J lost 7 bases, V lost 4 bases, and 7 bases had no gene match. The CDR3 bases are TGCGCCAGCAGCCGCTTACAGGGGGCGGCTGAAAAACTGTTTTTT. Translation: CASSRLQGAAEKLFF.